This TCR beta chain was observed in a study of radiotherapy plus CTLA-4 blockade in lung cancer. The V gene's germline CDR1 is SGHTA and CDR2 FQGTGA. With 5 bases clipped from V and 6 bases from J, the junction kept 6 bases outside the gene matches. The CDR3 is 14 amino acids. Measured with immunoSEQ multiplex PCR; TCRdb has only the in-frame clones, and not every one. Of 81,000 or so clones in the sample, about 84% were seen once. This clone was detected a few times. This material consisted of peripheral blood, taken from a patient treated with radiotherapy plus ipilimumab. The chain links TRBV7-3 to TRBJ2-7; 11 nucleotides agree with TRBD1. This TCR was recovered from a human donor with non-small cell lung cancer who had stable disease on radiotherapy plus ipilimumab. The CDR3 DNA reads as TGTGCCAGCAGCCTTGTGGACAGGGGGCCCGAGCAGTACTTC. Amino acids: CASSLVDRGPEQYF.